This T cell receptor (beta chain) was identified during a study of shared clonotypes between healthy human individuals. CDR3 length: 14 amino acids. The J segment lost 5 bases and the V segment lost 4 bases, leaving 3 bases of the junction unmatched. CDR1 MNHNY and CDR2 SVGAGI come from the germline V gene (reference sequence). TCRdb keeps only in-frame clones here, not all; method: immunoSEQ multiplex PCR. The data hold over a million clones, with around 98% observed a single time. Sequenced input: naive CD4+ T cells sorted from blood. The subset was: CD45RA+ positively selected. V is TRBV6-6 and J is TRBJ2-3, with 10 bases fitting TRBD2. This TCR was sampled from a man aged 25 to 45 in good health. The CDR3 loop reads CASSSSGRIDTQYF. CDR3 sequence (DNA): TGTGCCAGCAGTTCTAGCGGGAGAATAGATACGCAGTATTTT.